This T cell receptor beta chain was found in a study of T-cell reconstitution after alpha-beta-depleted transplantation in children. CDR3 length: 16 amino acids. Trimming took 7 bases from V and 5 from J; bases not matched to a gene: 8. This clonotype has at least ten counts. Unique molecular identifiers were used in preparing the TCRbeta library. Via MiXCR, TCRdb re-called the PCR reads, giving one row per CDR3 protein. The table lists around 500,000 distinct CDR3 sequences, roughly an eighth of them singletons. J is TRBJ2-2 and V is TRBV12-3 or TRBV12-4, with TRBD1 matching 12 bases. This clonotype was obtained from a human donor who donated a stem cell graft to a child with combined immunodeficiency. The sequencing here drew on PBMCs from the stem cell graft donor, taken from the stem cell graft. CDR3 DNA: TGTGCCAGCACCTTAGGGACAGGGGGCAGTACCGGGGAGCTGTTTTTT. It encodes CASTLGTGGSTGELFF.